One sample yielded the 26 T cell receptor beta chains listed below, sequenced in a study of human T cells and chemical hapten exposure (dated by TCRdb to about 2021). What this sample's time point label stands for: patch test 3, about 24 weeks after DPC sensitization. Taken with the paper, the label for treatment or condition translates to: therapeutic diphenylcyclopropenone sensitization with weekly scalp DPC. Library prep was done by RACE. The sequencing machine was a NextSeq 500. Using fastp at Q25 and MiXCR, TCRdb reprocessed the public reads and kept productive beta chains. Every distinct CDR3 protein forms one entry, paired with its most common genes and DNA. The sample includes roughly 89,000 distinct CDR3 sequences, with around 9.9% observed a single time. Around 1% of the sample is taken by the ten largest. Specimen: whole blood, collected in connection with sensitization to the hapten diphenylcyclopropenone (DPC). Every receptor here comes from a woman aged 25 to 39 with alopecia areata. Some clones in this sample may be carry-over from other donors' samples.

In this sample, this clonotype turned up many times. V gene TRBV20-1 combines with J gene TRBJ1-5, with unresolved D. V gave up 6 bases and J gave up 2 bases, with 5 bases separating them. CDR3 length: 11 residues. Germline values: CDR1 DFQATT, CDR2 SNEGSKA (reference sequence). The CDR3 reads CSASGNQPQHF. For the CDR3, the DNA is TGCAGTGCGTCGGGCAATCAGCCCCAGCATTTT.

This clonotype has at least ten counts. This chain joins TRBV6-5 and TRBJ1-6; TRBD1 matches at 8 bases. Germline-derived CDR1 and CDR2 are MNHEY and SVGAGI. Trimming cost V 6 bases and J 10 bases; bases outside gene matches: 8. The CDR3 loop spans 14 amino acids. The CDR3 protein is CASRSQGATSPLHF. The CDR3, as DNA: TGTGCCAGCAGGTCGCAGGGGGCAACCTCACCCCTCCACTTT.

This clonotype was seen a handful of times. The chain links TRBV28 to TRBJ1-2; TRBD1 agrees at 7 bases. Germline trimming cut 7 bases from V and 6 bases from J; bases unmatched to any gene: 8. There are 13 residues in the CDR3. CDR1 is MDHEN and CDR2 is SYDVKM in the germline V gene. CDR3 nucleotides: TGTGCCAGCATCAACGGACAGGTCCATGGCTACACCTTC. Its translation: CASINGQVHGYTF.

Ten or more counts support this clonotype. The chain uses TRBV29-1 and TRBJ2-7; 10 bases line up with TRBD1. V trimming: 3 bases; J trimming: 3 bases; junction bases outside the gene matches: 2. The length of the CDR3 is 13 residues. CDR1 SQVTM and CDR2 ANQGSEA come from the germline V gene. DNA of the CDR3: TGCAGCGTTGAGGGGACAGGGGACTACGAGCAGTACTTC. Translation gives CSVEGTGDYEQYF.

This clonotype was found many times. The V gene is TRBV20-1, the J gene TRBJ1-1; D ambiguous. Trimming cost V 3 bases and J 11 bases, with 16 bases left between them. This CDR3 has 12 residues. Germline V gene data show CDR1 as DFQATT and CDR2 as SNEGSKA (reference sequence). This chain's CDR3 is CSASLIRPGAFF. The CDR3 DNA reads TGCAGTGCTAGCCTAATACGCCCTGGGGCTTTCTTT.

This clonotype was counted a few times. The chain links TRBV29-1 to TRBJ2-1, with D uncertain. Per germline, CDR1 SQVTM and CDR2 ANQGSEA. The V and J ends lost 4 bases and 5 bases respectively, with 6 bases between them. The CDR3 runs 11 residues. The CDR3 nucleotides read TGCAGCGTTGTTGGGCACAATGAGCAGTTCTTC. Translating gives CSVVGHNEQFF.

The sample holds many counts of this clonotype. The chain links TRBV21-1 to TRBJ2-2; the D call in the table, TRBD2, was not verified against the DNA. TRBV21-1 is classified as a pseudogene. This CDR3 has 15 amino acids. The CDR3 protein is CASSSDYPNTGELFF. Here the CDR3 DNA reads TGTGCCAGCAGCTCCGACTACCCGAACACCGGGGAGCTGTTTTTT.

This clonotype was counted many times. The chain employs TRBV7-6 and TRBJ2-1; 12 positions match TRBD2. After removal of 1 base from V and 10 bases from J, the junction contained 11 bases not matched to a gene. Looked up from germline, CDR1 is SGHVS and CDR2 is FNYEAQ. CDR3 size: 17 residues. The CDR3 nucleotides read TGTGCCAGCAGCTTAGTGTCGCTAGCGGGAGGGGGAGGCGAGCAGTTCTTC. Amino acids: CASSLVSLAGGGGEQFF.

This clonotype appeared many times. The rearrangement links TRBV7-8 to TRBJ2-7; no reliable D call. The germline V and J ends were trimmed by 5 bases and 4 bases, with 6 bases remaining between them. From germline, CDR1 is SGHVS and CDR2 FQNEAQ. The CDR3 runs to 11 residues. CDR3 sequence (DNA): TGTGCCAGCAGCCTATTATACGAGCAGTACGTC. Residues: CASSLLYEQYV.

This clonotype was seen ten or more times. CDR3: CATSDSYRVQETQYF. The CDR3 nucleotides read TGTGCCACCAGTGATTCTTACAGGGTCCAAGAGACCCAGTACTTC. V and J are TRBV24-1 and TRBJ2-5; D may be TRBD1 (6 bases). Germline V gene sequence: CDR1 KGHDR, CDR2 SFDVKD. There are 15 residues in the CDR3. The V gene lost 2 bases and the J gene lost 1 base, with 10 bases spanning the gap.

J is TRBJ2-7 and V is TRBV20-1, with D perhaps assigned TRBD1 or TRBD2 (6 bases each). CDR1 and CDR2 from the germline V gene are DFQATT and SNEGSKA (reference sequence). V lost 2 bases to trimming and J lost 2 bases, with 10 bases between them. This CDR3 region has 13 residues. DNA of the CDR3: TGCAGTGCTAGATCGGGGGCCCCCTACGAGCAGTACTTC. Protein sequence: CSARSGAPYEQYF.

This clonotype has at least ten counts. This chain uses TRBV4-1 with TRBJ2-1, with D perhaps TRBD2 (6 bases). The CDR3 is made up of 14 amino acids. V lost 2 bases and J lost 7, with 12 bases in between. Germline V CDR1 and CDR2: MGHRA, YSYEKL. CDR3 sequence (DNA): TGCGCCAGCAGCCAACCGGGGACTTCTAATGAGCAGTTCTTC. Protein product: CASSQPGTSNEQFF.

Many counts were recorded for this clonotype. V is TRBV28 and J is TRBJ2-2; 10 bases fit TRBD2. Germline CDR1 reads MDHEN; CDR2 reads SYDVKM. There are 17 residues in the CDR3. The V gene end was trimmed by 7 bases and the J gene end by 5 bases; junction bases not matched to a gene: 13. CDR3: CASTLQLAGVQTGELFF. The DNA for the CDR3 is TGTGCCAGCACCCTACAGCTAGCGGGAGTTCAAACCGGGGAGCTGTTTTTT.

This clonotype was counted between two and nine times. The rearrangement links TRBV5-4 to TRBJ2-5; 9 bases map to TRBD1. The CDR3 has 15 amino acids. J gave up 2 bases and V 0 bases, and 2 bases lay outside the gene matches. Looked up from germline, CDR1 is SGHNT and CDR2 is YYREEE (reference sequence). CDR3 DNA: TGTGCCAGCAGCTTGGTCGGGACAGGGCAAGAGACCCAGTACTTC. This gives the protein CASSLVGTGQETQYF.

The chain's CDR3 is CASQDRDRGSREQYF. CDR3 DNA sequence: TGTGCCAGCCAAGACCGGGACAGGGGTAGTCGCGAGCAGTACTTC. The chain recombines TRBV5-5 with TRBJ2-7; 10 bases match TRBD1. The germline CDR1 and CDR2 sequences are SGHKS and YYEKEE (reference sequence). J lost 6 bases, V lost 7 bases, and 13 bases had no gene match. The CDR3 consists of 15 residues.

This clonotype was counted only a few times. The chain uses TRBV28 and TRBJ1-4; D uncertain. The ends were cut back, 11 bases at V and 4 bases at J, with 8 bases in the middle. Germline loops: CDR1 MDHEN, CDR2 SYDVKM. This CDR3 is built from 11 residues. The CDR3 sequence: CASENNEKLFF. CDR3 coding DNA: TGTGCCTCGGAGAATAATGAAAAACTGTTTTTT.

This clonotype came up many times. The conserved phenylalanine or tryptophan normally closing the CDR3 is absent here, so this likely arose from a read error. The chain has TRBV6-2 or TRBV6-3 and TRBJ2-1, with 9 bases that match TRBD1. This CDR3 contains 17 residues. J was trimmed by 1 base and V by 2 bases; bases with no gene match: 6. Germline V gene data show CDR1 as MNHEY and CDR2 as SVGEGT. CDR3: CASSYRSGTGSYNEQFC. The DNA of the CDR3 is TGTGCCAGCAGTTACCGTTCCGGGACAGGGTCCTACAATGAGCAGTTCTGC.

This clonotype was seen a handful of times. The chain is built from TRBV29-1 and TRBJ1-1; D may be TRBD1 (6 bases). The germline CDR1 and CDR2 sequences are SQVTM and ANQGSEA. The CDR3 spans 14 residues. V was trimmed by 6 bases and J by 1 base, leaving 15 bases between them. CDR3: CSVGYRGANTEAFF. The CDR3 coding sequence is TGCAGCGTGGGGTACCGGGGGGCGAACACTGAAGCTTTCTTT.

This clonotype showed up many times. The chain carries TRBV20-1 and TRBJ1-6; no definite D call. This CDR3 has 12 amino acids. V was trimmed by 3 bases and J by 7 bases, leaving 7 bases between them. Germline assignment: CDR1 DFQATT and CDR2 SNEGSKA (reference sequence). CDR3 bases: TGCAGTGCTAGTAATCCAAATTCACCCCTCCACTTT. Its translation: CSASNPNSPLHF.

This chain links TRBV20-1 with TRBJ2-3, with 9 bases that match TRBD1. Germline values: CDR1 DFQATT, CDR2 SNEGSKA (reference sequence). The CDR3 runs 15 residues. Germline trimming cut 2 bases from V and 3 bases from J; bases unmatched to any gene: 6. This CDR3 reads CSARTGGQGTDTQYF. The CDR3 nucleotides are TGCAGTGCTAGAACAGGGGGACAGGGAACAGATACGCAGTATTTT.

The table lists this clonotype with many counts. The J gene is TRBJ1-5, the V gene TRBV7-6, with D possibly being TRBD1 (6 bases). V was trimmed by 1 base and J by 2 bases, leaving 12 bases between them. Per the germline V gene, CDR1 is SGHVS and CDR2 is FNYEAQ. This CDR3 contains 16 residues. CDR3 in amino acids: CASSLGRGGGNQPQHF. Written as DNA, the CDR3 is TGTGCCAGCAGCTTAGGGAGGGGGGGAGGCAATCAGCCCCAGCATTTT.

V gene TRBV7-6 combines with J gene TRBJ2-6; 9 bases align to TRBD1. CDR3 length: 17 amino acids. Germline V lookup: CDR1 SGHVS, CDR2 FNYEAQ. V dropped 1 base and J dropped 0; count of bases not matched to a gene: 1. CDR3 loop: CASSLGQGVSGANVLTF. The DNA for the CDR3 is TGTGCCAGCAGCTTAGGACAGGGGGTCTCTGGGGCCAACGTCCTGACTTTC.

This clonotype was counted only a few times. In DNA form, the CDR3 reads TGTGCCAGCAGCTCCTGGCGTGGCCCGGGGACTGAAGCTTTCTTT. This sequence encodes CASSSWRGPGTEAFF. The chain couples TRBV7-9 to TRBJ1-1; unclear D gene. V was cut by 4 bases and J by 5 bases, with 17 bases left in between. CDR3 length: 15 residues. Germline V gives CDR1 SEHNR, CDR2 FQNEAQ (reference sequence).

This clonotype was seen more than once but under ten times. The chain employs TRBV20-1 and TRBJ1-5; no firm D call. Trimming took off 0 bases at V and 2 bases at J, with 17 bases between the two ends. The germline V gene has CDR1 DFQATT and CDR2 SNEGSKA (reference sequence). This CDR3 contains 17 residues. The DNA for the CDR3 is TGCAGTGCTAGAGATCGAAACGTGTATGGAGGCAATCAGCCCCAGCATTTT. Protein: CSARDRNVYGGNQPQHF.

The chain uses TRBV6-4 and TRBJ2-1; 7 bases fit TRBD2. Germline V lookup: CDR1 MRHNA, CDR2 SNTAGT. This CDR3 region has 15 residues. J was trimmed by 5 bases and V by 0 bases; bases with no gene match: 4. CDR3 in amino acids: CASSDSSGSNNEQFF. Here the CDR3 DNA reads TGTGCCAGCAGTGACTCTAGCGGGTCCAACAATGAGCAGTTCTTC.

This clonotype was counted ten times or more. The chain uses TRBV24-1 and TRBJ1-5; D gene ambiguous. Trimming took off 2 bases at V and 4 bases at J, with 2 bases between the two ends. This CDR3 contains 12 residues. Germline CDR1 KGHDR, CDR2 SFDVKD. The CDR3 is CATSDSNQPQHF. CDR3 bases: TGTGCCACCAGTGATTCGAATCAGCCCCAGCATTTT.